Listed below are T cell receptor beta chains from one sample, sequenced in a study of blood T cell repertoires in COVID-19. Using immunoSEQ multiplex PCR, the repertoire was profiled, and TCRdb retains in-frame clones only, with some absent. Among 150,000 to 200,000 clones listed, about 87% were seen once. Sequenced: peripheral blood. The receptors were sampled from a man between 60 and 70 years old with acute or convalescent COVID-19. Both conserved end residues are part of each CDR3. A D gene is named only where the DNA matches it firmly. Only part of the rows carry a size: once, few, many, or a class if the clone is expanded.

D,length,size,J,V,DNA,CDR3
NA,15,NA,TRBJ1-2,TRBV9,TGTGCCAGCAGCGCCTTTCTTGCCTCTGGCCATGGCTACACCTTC,CASSAFLASGHGYTF
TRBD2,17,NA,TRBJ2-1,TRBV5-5,TGTGCCAGCAGCTTTCGCTTAGAGACTAGCGGATACAATGAGCAGTTCTTC,CASSFRLETSGYNEQFF
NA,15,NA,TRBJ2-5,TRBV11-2,TGTGCCAGCAGCTTAACGTGGGCAGGGCAGGAGACCCAGTACTTC,CASSLTWAGQETQYF
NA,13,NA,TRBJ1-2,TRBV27,TGTGCCAGCGGCCCGTACGACAGAAGGGGCTACACCTTC,CASGPYDRRGYTF
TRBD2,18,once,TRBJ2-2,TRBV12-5,TGTGCTAGTGGTTTGGCCCCTGGGACTAGCGGGACTCTCGGGGAGCTGTTTTTT,CASGLAPGTSGTLGELFF
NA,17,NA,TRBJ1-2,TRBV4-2,TGTGCCAGCAGCCAAGTCGCAGGGTCAGCTTCTAACTATGGCTACACCTTC,CASSQVAGSASNYGYTF
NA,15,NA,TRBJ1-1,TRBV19,TGTGCCAGTAGTAGGGAGAGGGGAGGGAACACTGAAGCTTTCTTT,CASSRERGGNTEAFF
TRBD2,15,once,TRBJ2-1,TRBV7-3,TGTGCCAGCAGCTTCGTAGCGGGTCCTGGTAATGAGCAGTTCTTC,CASSFVAGPGNEQFF
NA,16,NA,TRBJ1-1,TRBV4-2,TGTGCCAGCAGCCATCTTGGACAGTCGAGGAAGACTGAAGCTTTCTTT,CASSHLGQSRKTEAFF
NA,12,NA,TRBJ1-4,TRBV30,TGTGCCTGGAGTTTCGGGTGGGAAAAACTGTTTTTT,CAWSFGWEKLFF
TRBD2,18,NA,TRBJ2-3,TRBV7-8,TGTGCCAGCAGCCCCGGGACTAGCGGGAGGGCAAGCACAGATACGCAGTATTTT,CASSPGTSGRASTDTQYF
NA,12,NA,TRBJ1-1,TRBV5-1,TGCGCCAGCAGTCCGGGGGACACTGAAGCTTTCTTT,CASSPGDTEAFF
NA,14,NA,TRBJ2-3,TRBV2,TGTGCCACCGGCGGCGGCGAAAGCACAGATACGCAGTATTTT,CATGGGESTDTQYF
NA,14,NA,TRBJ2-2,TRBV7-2,TGTGCCAGCAGCTTGGGCTGGGGGCAGGAGGAGCTGTTTTTT,CASSLGWGQEELFF
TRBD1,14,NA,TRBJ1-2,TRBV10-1,TGCGCCAGCAGTCTTGACAGGGAGGACTATGGCTACACCTTC,CASSLDREDYGYTF
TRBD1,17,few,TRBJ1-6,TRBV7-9,TGTGCCAGCAGCTCTCACACCCTTCAGGGGGCGCGTTCACCCCTCCACTTT,CASSSHTLQGARSPLHF
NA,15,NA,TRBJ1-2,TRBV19,TGTGCCAGTAGACAAGCCGAGACAGGAAACTATGGCTACACCTTC,CASRQAETGNYGYTF
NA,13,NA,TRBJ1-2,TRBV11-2,TGTGCCAGCAGCTCGACATCGTACTATGGCTACACCTTC,CASSSTSYYGYTF
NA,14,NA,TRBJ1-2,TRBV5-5,TGTGCCAGCAGCTTGGCCAACGGGTTCGATGGCTACACCTTC,CASSLANGFDGYTF
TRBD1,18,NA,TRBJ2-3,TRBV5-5,TGTGCCAGCAGCTTGTCCCCGACAGGGGGGATTAGCACAGATACGCAGTATTTT,CASSLSPTGGISTDTQYF
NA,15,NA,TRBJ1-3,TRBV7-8,TGTGCCAGCAGCTTAGACAGGAACTCTGGAAACACCATATATTTT,CASSLDRNSGNTIYF
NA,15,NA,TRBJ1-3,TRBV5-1,TGCGCCAGCAGCCTTGCAGGTGACGCTGGAAACACCATATATTTT,CASSLAGDAGNTIYF
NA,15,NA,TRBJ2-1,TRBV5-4,TGTGCCAGCAGACTCCAGTCCGGGAGTAGGGATGAGCAGTTCTTC,CASRLQSGSRDEQFF
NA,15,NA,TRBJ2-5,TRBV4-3,TGCGCCAGCAGCCAAGGAATGTGGGAGCAAGAGACCCAGTACTTC,CASSQGMWEQETQYF
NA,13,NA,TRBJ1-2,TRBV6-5,TGTGCCAGCAGTACAGCCTCACGATATGGCTACACCTTC,CASSTASRYGYTF
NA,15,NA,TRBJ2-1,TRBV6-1,TGTGCCAGCAGTGACCTACAGGGTACCTACAATGAGCAGTTCTTC,CASSDLQGTYNEQFF
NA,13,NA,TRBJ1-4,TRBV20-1,TGCAGTGCTAGTCAAGGGGTCGGTGAAAAACTGTTTTTT,CSASQGVGEKLFF
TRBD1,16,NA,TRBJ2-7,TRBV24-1,TGTGCCACCAGTGATTTAACGGACAGGGGAACCTACGAGCAGTACTTC,CATSDLTDRGTYEQYF
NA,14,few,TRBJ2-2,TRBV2,TGTGCCAGCAGCGGGGATCTAGGGACCGGGGAGCTGTTTTTT,CASSGDLGTGELFF
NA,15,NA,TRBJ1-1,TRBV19,TGTGCCAGTAGTCCCCGGACACTCATGAACACTGAAGCTTTCTTT,CASSPRTLMNTEAFF
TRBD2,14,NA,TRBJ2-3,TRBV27,TGTGCCAGCAGCTACCCGGGGGGAGGGGATACGCAGTATTTT,CASSYPGGGDTQYF
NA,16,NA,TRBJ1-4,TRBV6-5,TGTGCCAGCAGTTACTCTTCCGGGTCCGCGGGGGAAAAACTGTTTTTT,CASSYSSGSAGEKLFF
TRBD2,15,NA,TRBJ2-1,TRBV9,TGTGCCAGCAGCGTAGTGGGTAGCGGGGCATATGAGCAGTTCTTC,CASSVVGSGAYEQFF
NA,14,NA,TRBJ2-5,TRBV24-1,TGTGCCACCAGTGATTTGACGGGACAAGAGACCCAGTACTTC,CATSDLTGQETQYF
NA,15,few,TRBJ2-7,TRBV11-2,TGTGCCAGCAGCTTATGTGTGGCGACTGGCTACGAGCAGTACTTC,CASSLCVATGYEQYF
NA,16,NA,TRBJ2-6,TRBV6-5,TGTGCCAGCAGTTACTTGGGGGGCTCTGGGGCCAACGTCCTGACTTTC,CASSYLGGSGANVLTF
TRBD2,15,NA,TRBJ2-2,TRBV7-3,TGTGCCAGCAGCTTACAGCGGGAAAACACCGGGGAGCTGTTTTTT,CASSLQRENTGELFF
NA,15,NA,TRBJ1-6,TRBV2,TGTGCCAGCAGAAGGCGTACAGAGTATAATTCACCCCTCCACTTT,CASRRRTEYNSPLHF
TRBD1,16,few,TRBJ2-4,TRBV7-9,TGTGCCAGCAGCTTCCCGACAGGGGACACCAAAAACATTCAGTACTTC,CASSFPTGDTKNIQYF
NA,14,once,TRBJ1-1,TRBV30,TGTGCCTGGTGCCTACAGGGTTTCTCCACTGAAGCTTTCTTT,CAWCLQGFSTEAFF
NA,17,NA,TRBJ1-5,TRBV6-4,TGTGCCAGCAGTGACTCTGGAAGGGCGAGGGGCAATCAGCCCCAGCATTTT,CASSDSGRARGNQPQHF
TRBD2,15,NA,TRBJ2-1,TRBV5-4,TGTGCCAGCAGCACGACTAGCGGGGCGTACAATGAGCAGTTCTTC,CASSTTSGAYNEQFF
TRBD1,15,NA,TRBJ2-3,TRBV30,TGTGCCTGGAGTGTTCCGGGACAGGGAGCAGATACGCAGTATTTT,CAWSVPGQGADTQYF
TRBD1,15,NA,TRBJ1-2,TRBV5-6,TGTGCCAGCAGCTTGGGACAGGGGGCGAATAGTGGCTACACCTTC,CASSLGQGANSGYTF
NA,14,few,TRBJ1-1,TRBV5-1,TGCGCCAGCAGCTTACGACAGCTGAACACTGAAGCTTTCTTT,CASSLRQLNTEAFF
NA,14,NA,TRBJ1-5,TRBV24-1,TGTGCCACCAGTGATTGGGACACCAATCAGCCCCAGCATTTT,CATSDWDTNQPQHF